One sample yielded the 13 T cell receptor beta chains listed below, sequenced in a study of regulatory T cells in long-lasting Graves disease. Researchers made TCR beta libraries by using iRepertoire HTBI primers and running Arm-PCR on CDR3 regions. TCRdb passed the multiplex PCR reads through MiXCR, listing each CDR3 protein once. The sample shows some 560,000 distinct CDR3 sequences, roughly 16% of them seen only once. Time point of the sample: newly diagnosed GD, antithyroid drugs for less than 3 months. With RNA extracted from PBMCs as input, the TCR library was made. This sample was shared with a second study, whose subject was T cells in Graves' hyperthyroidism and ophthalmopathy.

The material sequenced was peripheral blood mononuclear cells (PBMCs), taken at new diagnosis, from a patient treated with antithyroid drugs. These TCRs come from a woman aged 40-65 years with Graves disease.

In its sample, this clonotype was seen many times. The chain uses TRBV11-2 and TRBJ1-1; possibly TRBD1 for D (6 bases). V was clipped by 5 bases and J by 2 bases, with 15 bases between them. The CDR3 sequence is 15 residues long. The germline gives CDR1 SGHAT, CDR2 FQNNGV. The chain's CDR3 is CASSLAGTLNTEAFF. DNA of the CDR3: TGTGCCAGCAGCCTAGCCGGGACACTCAACACTGAAGCTTTCTTT.

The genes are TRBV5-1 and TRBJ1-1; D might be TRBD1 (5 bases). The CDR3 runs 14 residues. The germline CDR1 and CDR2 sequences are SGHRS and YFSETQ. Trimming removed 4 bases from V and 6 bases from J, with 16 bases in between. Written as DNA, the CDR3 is TGCGCCAGCAGCCCCTGGGGGGGGTCGGCTGAAGCTTTCTTT. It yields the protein CASSPWGGSAEAFF. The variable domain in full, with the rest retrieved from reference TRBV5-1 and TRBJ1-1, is KAGVTQTPRYLIKTRGQQVTLSCSPISGHRSVSWYQQTPGQGLQFLFEYFSETQRNKGNFPGRFSGRQFSNSRSEMNVSTLELGDSALYLCASSPWGGSAEAFFGQGTRLTVV.

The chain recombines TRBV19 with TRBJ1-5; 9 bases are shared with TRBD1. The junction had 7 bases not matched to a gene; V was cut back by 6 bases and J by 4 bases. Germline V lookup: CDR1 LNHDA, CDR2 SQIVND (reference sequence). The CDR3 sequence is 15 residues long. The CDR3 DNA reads TGTGCCAGTAGCGCGACAGGGGGAGTGAATCAGCCCCAGCATTTT. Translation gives CASSATGGVNQPQHF.

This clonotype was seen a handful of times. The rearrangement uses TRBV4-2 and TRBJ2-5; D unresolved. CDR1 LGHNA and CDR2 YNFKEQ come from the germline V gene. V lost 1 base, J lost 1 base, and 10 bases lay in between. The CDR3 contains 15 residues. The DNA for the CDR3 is TGTGCCAGCAGCCAAGGAGTGGGCTCCCAAGAGACCCAGTACTTC. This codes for CASSQGVGSQETQYF.

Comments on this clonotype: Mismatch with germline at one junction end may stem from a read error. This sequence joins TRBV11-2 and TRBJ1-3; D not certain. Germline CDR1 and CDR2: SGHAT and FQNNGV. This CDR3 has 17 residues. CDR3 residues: CASNSYMRALSGNTIYF. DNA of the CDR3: TGTGCCAGCAACAGTTATATGAGGGCCCTCTCTGGGAACACCATATATTTT.

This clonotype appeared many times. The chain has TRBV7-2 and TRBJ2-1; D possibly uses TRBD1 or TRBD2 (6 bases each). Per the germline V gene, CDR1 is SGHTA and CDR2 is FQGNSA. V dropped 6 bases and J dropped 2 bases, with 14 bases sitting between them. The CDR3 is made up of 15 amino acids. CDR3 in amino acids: CASRLMGGAYNEQFF. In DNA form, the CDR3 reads TGTGCCAGCAGATTAATGGGGGGCGCCTACAATGAGCAGTTCTTC.

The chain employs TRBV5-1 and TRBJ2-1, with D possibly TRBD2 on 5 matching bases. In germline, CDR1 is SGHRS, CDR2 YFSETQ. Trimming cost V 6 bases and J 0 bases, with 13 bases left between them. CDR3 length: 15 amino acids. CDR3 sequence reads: CASTSDAGSYNEQFF. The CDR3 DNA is TGCGCCAGCACTTCAGACGCGGGCTCCTACAATGAGCAGTTCTTC.

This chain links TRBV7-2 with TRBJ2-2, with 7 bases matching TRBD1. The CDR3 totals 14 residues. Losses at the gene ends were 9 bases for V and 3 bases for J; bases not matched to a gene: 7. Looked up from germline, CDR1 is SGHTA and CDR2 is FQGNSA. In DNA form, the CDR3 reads TGTGCCAGTCGACAGGGCTCTTACACCGGGGAGCTGTTTTTT. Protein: CASRQGSYTGELFF.

CDR3 loop: CASSPPGTGNYGYTF. CDR3 DNA sequence: TGTGCCAGCAGCCCCCCCGGGACAGGGAACTATGGCTACACCTTC. The chain couples TRBV2 to TRBJ1-2; 9 bases align to TRBD1. The J segment lost 2 bases and the V segment lost 6 bases, leaving 7 bases of the junction unmatched. The CDR3 loop spans 15 amino acids. The germline gives CDR1 SNHLY, CDR2 FYNNEI.

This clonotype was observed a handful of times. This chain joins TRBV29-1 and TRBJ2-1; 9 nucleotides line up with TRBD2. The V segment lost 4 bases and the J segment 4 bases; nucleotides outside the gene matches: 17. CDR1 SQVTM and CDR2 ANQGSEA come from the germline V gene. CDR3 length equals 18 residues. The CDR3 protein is CSVGGGHPQRGEYNEQFF. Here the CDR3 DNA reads TGCAGCGTTGGGGGGGGACACCCTCAGCGGGGGGAATACAATGAGCAGTTCTTC.

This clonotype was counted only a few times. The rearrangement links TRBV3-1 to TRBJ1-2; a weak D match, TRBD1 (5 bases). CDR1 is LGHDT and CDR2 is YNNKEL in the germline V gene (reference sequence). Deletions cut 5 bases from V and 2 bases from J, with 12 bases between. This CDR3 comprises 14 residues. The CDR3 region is CASSMGTENYGYTF. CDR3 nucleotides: TGTGCCAGCAGCATGGGGACGGAAAACTATGGCTACACCTTC. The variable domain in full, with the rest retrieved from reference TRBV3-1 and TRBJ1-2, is DTAVSQTPKYLVTQMGNDKSIKCEQNLGHDTMYWYKQDSKKFLKIMFSYNNKELIINETVPNRFSPKSPDKAHLNLHINSLELGDSAVYFCASSMGTENYGYTFGSGTRLTVV.

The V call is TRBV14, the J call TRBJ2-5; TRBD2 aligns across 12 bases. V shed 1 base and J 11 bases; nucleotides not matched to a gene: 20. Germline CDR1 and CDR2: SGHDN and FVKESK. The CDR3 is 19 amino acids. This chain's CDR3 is CASSQALAGGPSSYNEQYF. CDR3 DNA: TGTGCCAGCAGCCAAGCCCTAGCGGGGGGGCCTTCTTCCTACAATGAGCAGTACTTC.

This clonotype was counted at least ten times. The CDR3 sequence is CASSFPQAGTQYF. As DNA, the CDR3 is TGTGCCAGCAGTTTCCCCCAGGCCGGGACCCAGTACTTC. The J gene is TRBJ2-5, the V gene TRBV12-3 or TRBV12-4; D gene uncertain. The CDR3 totals 13 residues. Deletions cut 3 bases from V and 7 bases from J, with 12 bases between.